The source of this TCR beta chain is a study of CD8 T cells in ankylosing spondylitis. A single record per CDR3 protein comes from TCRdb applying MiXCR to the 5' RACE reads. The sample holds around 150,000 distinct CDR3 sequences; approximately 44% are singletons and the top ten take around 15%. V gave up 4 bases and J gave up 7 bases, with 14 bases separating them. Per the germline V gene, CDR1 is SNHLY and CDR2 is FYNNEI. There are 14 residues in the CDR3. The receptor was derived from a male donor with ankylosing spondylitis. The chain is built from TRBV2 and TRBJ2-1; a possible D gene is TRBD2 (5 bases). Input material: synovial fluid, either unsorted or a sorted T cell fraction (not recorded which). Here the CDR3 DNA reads TGTGCCAGCAGTGCAAGAGAACTAGTGAATGAGCAGTTCTTC. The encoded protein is CASSARELVNEQFF.